This TCR beta chain was found in a study of regulatory T cells. Points from the study as a whole: Hydrophobic residues at CDR3 positions 6 and 7 were enriched in conventional CD4+ T cells of CD3G-deficient patients.

A note on this clone: The antigen remains undetermined.

The CDR3 loop spans 15 amino acids. V trimming: 4 bases; J trimming: 3 bases; junction bases outside the gene matches: 3. The germline gives CDR1 SGHVS, CDR2 FQNEAQ. Primers: 52 TRBV forward and 13 TRBJ reverse. Data came from immunoSEQ multiplex PCR; TCRdb stores just in-frame clones and leaves some out. The sample records tens of thousands of clones, about 88% being singletons. Specimen: conventional CD4+ T cells sorted from blood. This TCR derives from a person aged 18 to 30 with CD3G deficiency. V is TRBV7-8 and J is TRBJ2-3, with 11 nucleotides matching TRBD1. Here the CDR3 reads CASSSGQGVTDTQYF. CDR3 coding DNA: TGTGCCAGCAGCTCGGGACAGGGGGTAACAGATACGCAGTATTTT. The whole variable domain, filled in from reference TRBV7-8 and TRBJ2-3, reads GAGVSQSPRYKVAKRGQDVALRCDPISGHVSLFWYQQALGQGPEFLTYFQNEAQLDKSGLPSDRFFAERPEGSVSTLKIQRTQQEDSAVYLCASSSGQGVTDTQYFGPGTRLTVL.